One sample yielded the 25 T cell receptor beta chains listed below, sequenced in a study of shared clonotypes between healthy human individuals. Sequencing was performed with immunoSEQ multiplex PCR; in TCRdb, only in-frame clones are kept and a portion is missing. Among 450,000 to 500,000 clones listed, 75% to 85% were seen once. Material: PBMCs. Every receptor here comes from a woman in her thirties or forties in good health. Some clones in this sample may be carry-over from other donors' samples.

The chain recombines TRBV19 with TRBJ2-6; D is undetermined. CDR1 is LNHDA, CDR2 SQIVND, per germline (reference sequence). V gave up 1 base and J gave up 12 bases, with 13 bases separating them. CDR3 size: 14 residues. CDR3 sequence (DNA): TGTGCCAGTAGTATAGGGGCACCCTTGGCCGTCCTGACTTTC. Residues: CASSIGAPLAVLTF.

The chain employs TRBV7-2 and TRBJ2-5; D not certain. The V gene lost 1 base and the J gene lost 3 bases, with 6 bases spanning the gap. CDR3 length: 13 residues. Germline V lookup: CDR1 SGHTA, CDR2 FQGNSA. The CDR3 region has the DNA TGTGCCAGCAGCTTAGTCTGGAAAGAGACCCAGTACTTC. Translated: CASSLVWKETQYF. Combining the CDR3 with reference TRBV7-2 and TRBJ2-5 gives the whole variable domain GAGVSQSPSNKVTEKGKDVELRCDPISGHTALYWYRQSLGQGLEFLIYFQGNSAPDKSGLPSDRFSAERTGGSVSTLTIQRTQQEDSAVYLCASSLVWKETQYFGPGTRLLVL.

There are a few counts of this clone. The chain carries TRBV6-6 and TRBJ2-7; perhaps D is TRBD1 or TRBD2 (6 bases each). Looked up from germline, CDR1 is MNHNY and CDR2 is SVGAGI (reference sequence). The CDR3 contains 14 residues. Trimming removed 2 bases at V and 6 bases at J, with 14 bases between. DNA of the CDR3: TGTGCCAGCAGTTACGGGGGGCGGGAATCCGAGCAGTACTTC. Its protein is CASSYGGRESEQYF.

The chain is built from TRBV18 and TRBJ1-2; a weak D match, TRBD1 (6 bases). V was clipped by 3 bases and J by 6 bases, with 23 bases between them. Per the germline V gene, CDR1 is KGHSH and CDR2 is LQKENI. The CDR3 has 17 amino acids. CDR3 nucleotide sequence: TGTGCCAGCTCACCTCCGGGAGGGCAGGGGCTAAGAGATGGCTACACCTTC. Protein product: CASSPPGGQGLRDGYTF.

The CDR3 DNA follows: TGTGCCAGCAGCTCGCGACTAGCGGTAGACACCGGGGAGCTGTTTTTT. Translated: CASSSRLAVDTGELFF. The chain recombines TRBV7-3 with TRBJ2-2; TRBD2 agrees at 9 bases. CDR1 and CDR2 (germline): SGHTA, FQGTGA. This CDR3 comprises 16 residues. Trimming removed 4 bases from V and 3 bases from J; junction bases left unmatched: 6. The entire variable domain, with the rest obtained from reference TRBV7-3 and TRBJ2-2, is as follows: GAGVSQTPSNKVTEKGKYVELRCDPISGHTALYWYRQSLGQGPEFLIYFQGTGAADDSGLPNDRFFAVRPEGSVSTLKIQRTERGDSAVYLCASSSRLAVDTGELFFGEGSRLTVL.

The chain combines TRBV27 with TRBJ2-1, with 12 positions matching TRBD2. V was clipped by 1 base and J by 7 bases; unmatched bases: 11. The CDR3 loop spans 18 amino acids. From germline, CDR1 is MNHEY and CDR2 SMNVEV (reference sequence). The CDR3 coding sequence is TGTGCCAGCAGTTTATATGGAAGGCTAGCGGGAGGGTGGAATGAGCAGTTCTTC. Amino acid sequence: CASSLYGRLAGGWNEQFF.

The genes are TRBV9 and TRBJ2-3; no definite D call. Germline V CDR1 and CDR2: SGDLS, YYNGEE. V was shortened by 0 bases and J by 2 bases, with 13 bases between the two germline ends. The CDR3 runs to 16 residues. CDR3: CASSVGWQPSTDTQYF. The CDR3 DNA follows: TGTGCCAGCAGCGTAGGGTGGCAACCATCCACAGATACGCAGTATTTT.

V gene TRBV28 combines with J gene TRBJ2-5; D uncertain. Germline V gene lookup returns CDR1 MDHEN and CDR2 SYDVKM. This CDR3 region has 11 residues. Trimming pared 7 bases from V and 5 bases from J, leaving 8 bases between. The CDR3 DNA reads as TGTGCCAGCACCCTAGATGAGACCCAGTACTTC. It translates to CASTLDETQYF.

This clone has at least ten counts. The genes are TRBV2 and TRBJ1-1; 8 positions match TRBD1. The germline gives CDR1 SNHLY, CDR2 FYNNEI. Losses at the gene ends were 3 bases for V and 1 base for J; bases not matched to a gene: 16. CDR3 length: 19 amino acids. CDR3 region: CASSDPEDRADVRNTEAFF. In DNA form, the CDR3 reads TGTGCCAGCAGTGATCCCGAGGACAGGGCGGATGTGCGGAACACTGAAGCTTTCTTT.

The genes are TRBV28 and TRBJ1-4; 9 bases are shared with TRBD1. CDR3 length equals 14 residues. The germline V gene encodes CDR1 MDHEN and CDR2 SYDVKM. The V gene end was trimmed by 7 bases and the J gene end by 5 bases; junction bases not matched to a gene: 5. The CDR3 DNA reads TGTGCCAGCACCCCAGGACAGGGGAATGAAAAACTGTTTTTT. Translating gives CASTPGQGNEKLFF.

The rearrangement joins TRBV28 to TRBJ1-5; D is unresolved. Germline CDR1 reads MDHEN; CDR2 reads SYDVKM. The CDR3 contains 12 residues. Trimming removed 3 bases from V and 8 bases from J, with 8 bases in between. The CDR3 DNA reads TGTGCCAGCAGTTTTTTCGGGAAGCCCCAGCATTTT. Protein sequence: CASSFFGKPQHF.

The chain recombines TRBV19 with TRBJ2-6; D remains unclear. The CDR3 sequence is 17 residues long. CDR1 and CDR2 (germline): LNHDA, SQIVND (reference sequence). V lost 6 bases, J lost 0 bases, and 15 bases lay in between. In nucleotides, the CDR3 is TGTGCCAGTAGCCGAAATACCGATCACTCTGGGGCCAACGTCCTGACTTTC. Protein sequence: CASSRNTDHSGANVLTF. The full variable domain, its missing parts supplied by reference TRBV19 and TRBJ2-6, is DGGITQSPKYLFRKEGQNVTLSCEQNLNHDAMYWYRQDPGQGLRLIYYSQIVNDFQKGDIAEGYSVSREKKESFPLTVTSAQKNPTAFYLCASSRNTDHSGANVLTFGAGSRLTVL.

This clone appeared a few times. This chain joins TRBV28 and TRBJ2-7; 7 nucleotides line up with TRBD1. V was pared by 7 bases and J by 2 bases, with 8 bases of the junction left unmatched. CDR1 MDHEN and CDR2 SYDVKM come from the germline V gene. The CDR3 runs to 14 residues. The CDR3 bases are TGTGCCAGCAATACCAGGGGGAGTACCTACGAGCAGTACTTC. This encodes CASNTRGSTYEQYF.

This chain connects TRBV10-2 to TRBJ2-5, with D possibly being TRBD1 (5 bases). The CDR3 spans 12 residues. V was trimmed by 8 bases and J by 1 base, leaving 8 bases between them. CDR1 is WSHSY, CDR2 SAAADI, per germline. CDR3 in DNA: TGCGCCAGCGGGGCTACCCAAGAGACCCAGTACTTC. Its translation is CASGATQETQYF.

The V call is TRBV29-1, the J call TRBJ2-3, with 9 bases aligning to TRBD2. CDR3 length equals 14 residues. The germline V gene encodes CDR1 SQVTM and CDR2 ANQGSEA. Trimming removed 3 bases from V and 6 bases from J; junction bases left unmatched: 7. CDR3 nucleotides: TGCAGCGTTGAGGCTAGCGGGATGAAGGATACGCAGTATTTT. Translation: CSVEASGMKDTQYF.

V gene TRBV28 combines with J gene TRBJ2-5, with a weak D call TRBD1 (5 bases). Germline assignment: CDR1 MDHEN and CDR2 SYDVKM. The CDR3 covers 13 residues. The V gene lost 8 bases and the J gene lost 5 bases, with 15 bases spanning the gap. The DNA for the CDR3 is TGTGCCAGCTCAGACCCAGGGTGGGAGACCCAGTACTTC. Amino acid sequence: CASSDPGWETQYF.

This clone was found a few times. The rearrangement links TRBV2 to TRBJ1-2; weak D call: TRBD1 (6 bases). This CDR3 comprises 16 residues. Germline lookup yields CDR1 SNHLY and CDR2 FYNNEI. V was clipped by 1 base and J by 4 bases, with 16 bases between them. CDR3 bases: TGTGCCAGCAGTGAAGGGCCGGGGGCAGGAGTCTATGGCTACACCTTC. Translating it yields CASSEGPGAGVYGYTF.

The chain has TRBV4-1 and TRBJ2-5; no reliable D call. V was trimmed by 0 bases and J by 0 bases, leaving 8 bases between them. From germline, CDR1 is MGHRA and CDR2 YSYEKL. The CDR3 is 15 residues long. The CDR3 here is CASSQDVTNQETQYF. DNA for the CDR3: TGCGCCAGCAGCCAAGATGTCACAAACCAAGAGACCCAGTACTTC.

The chain carries TRBV19 and TRBJ2-2; D could derive from TRBD1 or TRBD2 (5 bases each). Trimming took off 7 bases at V and 7 bases at J, with 22 bases between the two ends. Germline values: CDR1 LNHDA, CDR2 SQIVND (reference sequence). The CDR3 totals 16 residues. CDR3 sequence: CASTTGAEIGIGELFF. CDR3 nucleotides: TGTGCCAGTACCACCGGGGCCGAAATTGGTATCGGGGAGCTGTTTTTT. Based on the CDR3 plus reference TRBV19 and TRBJ2-2, the full variable domain is DGGITQSPKYLFRKEGQNVTLSCEQNLNHDAMYWYRQDPGQGLRLIYYSQIVNDFQKGDIAEGYSVSREKKESFPLTVTSAQKNPTAFYLCASTTGAEIGIGELFFGEGSRLTVL.

The chain carries TRBV21-1 and TRBJ2-6; the D call of TRBD1 is as the table states it, not checked on the DNA. TRBV21-1 is tagged as a pseudogene. This CDR3 is 22 amino acids long. CDR3 residues: CASSKNGCRDRAPSSGANVLTF. CDR3 DNA sequence: TGTGCCAGCAGCAAAAACGGTTGCCGGGACAGGGCCCCAAGCTCTGGGGCCAACGTCCTGACTTTC.

Notes on this clone: The same CDR3 is also encoded by other DNA sequences in this sample. V usage is TRBV30 and J usage is TRBJ1-5, with D hard to call. This CDR3 has 13 residues. The germline V gene encodes CDR1 GTSNPN and CDR2 SVGIG (reference sequence). Trimming pared 3 bases from V and 1 base from J, leaving 7 bases between. CDR3 bases: TGTGCCTGGAGCGTAAGGAGCAATCAGCCCCAGCATTTT. Encoded protein: CAWSVRSNQPQHF.

The chain links TRBV25-1 to TRBJ2-3; D gene uncertain. V was cut by 4 bases and J by 2 bases, with 16 bases left in between. This CDR3 is built from 16 residues. Germline V CDR1 and CDR2: MGHDK, SYGVNS. The CDR3 reads CASSALSWAITDTQYF. Here the CDR3 DNA reads TGTGCCAGCAGTGCCCTCTCCTGGGCCATCACAGATACGCAGTATTTT.

A single count supports this clone. V gene TRBV4-1 combines with J gene TRBJ1-2, with no clear D. The CDR3 loop spans 15 amino acids. Germline CDR1 is MGHRA and CDR2 is YSYEKL. V was pared by 0 bases and J by 9 bases, with 17 bases between. The CDR3: CASSQEYVWTVSYTF. DNA for the CDR3: TGCGCCAGCAGCCAAGAGTATGTGTGGACCGTGAGCTACACCTTC.

This chain joins TRBV15 and TRBJ1-4; D remains ambiguous. Trimming took 0 bases from V and 5 from J, leaving 10 bases between them. Germline V gene lookup returns CDR1 LNHNV and CDR2 YYDKDF (reference sequence). The CDR3 totals 15 residues. CDR3 protein: CATSRDFGENEKLFF. The CDR3 DNA is TGTGCCACCAGCAGAGATTTCGGAGAAAATGAAAAACTGTTTTTT. The whole variable domain, filled in from reference TRBV15 and TRBJ1-4, reads DAMVIQNPRYQVTQFGKPVTLSCSQTLNHNVMYWYQQKSSQAPKLLFHYYDKDFNNEADTPDNFQSRRPNTSFCFLDIRSPGLGDTAMYLCATSRDFGENEKLFFGSGTQLSVL.

This sequence joins TRBV5-1 and TRBJ2-7, with 10 bases matching TRBD1. The CDR3 is 15 residues long. V was pared by 4 bases and J by 7 bases, with 11 bases of the junction left unmatched. CDR1 and CDR2 (germline): SGHRS, YFSETQ. The CDR3 nucleotides are TGCGCCAGCAGCCCCGACGGACAGGGGGTTTATGAGCAGTACTTC. Translating gives CASSPDGQGVYEQYF. Full variable domain (outside the CDR3, taken from reference TRBV5-1 and TRBJ2-7): KAGVTQTPRYLIKTRGQQVTLSCSPISGHRSVSWYQQTPGQGLQFLFEYFSETQRNKGNFPGRFSGRQFSNSRSEMNVSTLELGDSALYLCASSPDGQGVYEQYFGPGTRLTVT.